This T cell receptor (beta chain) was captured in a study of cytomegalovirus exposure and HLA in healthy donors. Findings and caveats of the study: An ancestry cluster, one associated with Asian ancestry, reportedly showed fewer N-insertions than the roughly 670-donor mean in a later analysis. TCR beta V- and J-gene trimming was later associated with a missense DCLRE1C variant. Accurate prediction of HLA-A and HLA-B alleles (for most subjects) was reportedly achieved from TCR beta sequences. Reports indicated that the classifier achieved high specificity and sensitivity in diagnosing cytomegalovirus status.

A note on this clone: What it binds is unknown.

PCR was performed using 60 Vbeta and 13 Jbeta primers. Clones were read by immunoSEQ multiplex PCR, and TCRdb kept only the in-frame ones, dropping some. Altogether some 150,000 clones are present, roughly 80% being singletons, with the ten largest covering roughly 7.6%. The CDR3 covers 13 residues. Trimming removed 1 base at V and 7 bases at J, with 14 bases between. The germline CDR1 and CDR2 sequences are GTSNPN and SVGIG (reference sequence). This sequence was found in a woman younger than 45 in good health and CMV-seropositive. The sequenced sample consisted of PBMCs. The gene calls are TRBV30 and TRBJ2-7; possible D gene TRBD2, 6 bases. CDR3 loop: CAWSAKAGTEQYF. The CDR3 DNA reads TGTGCCTGGAGTGCCAAAGCAGGGACTGAGCAGTACTTC.